Here is one T cell receptor beta chain with its context. This entry comes from a study of radiotherapy plus CTLA-4 blockade in lung cancer. Clones were read by immunoSEQ multiplex PCR, and TCRdb kept only the in-frame ones, dropping some. This sample carries more than 90,000 clones, approximately 80% of them seen once, and the ten largest clones take 2.5% to 3.5%. Material: peripheral blood, obtained from a patient treated with radiotherapy plus ipilimumab. The receptor was derived from a human donor with non-small cell lung cancer that progressed on radiotherapy plus ipilimumab. Some clones in this sample may be carry-over from other donors' samples.

The CDR3 loop reads CASSEAWQGAYEQYF. The CDR3 DNA follows: TGTGCCAGCAGTGAAGCTTGGCAGGGGGCTTACGAGCAGTACTTC. The V and J genes are TRBV2 and TRBJ2-7; 8 positions agree with TRBD1. CDR3 length: 15 residues. With 0 bases clipped from V and 4 bases from J, the junction kept 5 bases outside the gene matches. CDR1 is SNHLY, CDR2 FYNNEI, per germline.